The text below deals with one T cell receptor beta chain. This entry is derived from a study of blood T cell repertoires in COVID-19. Across the study: The samples span acute and convalescent COVID-19 from the United States, Italy and Spain. T cells, B-cell-depleted T cells, or PBMCs provided the cDNA or gDNA that served as material.

Source study methods: Amplified reference gene primers provided the basis for estimating nucleated cell counts. Clones were sequenced by immunoSEQ multiplex PCR, and TCRdb holds only the in-frame ones, with some missing. V, J and clone size are those of that table, while D and trimming were read from the DNA. Among 150,000 to 200,000 clones listed, around three quarters were seen once. In germline, CDR1 is SGHNT, CDR2 YENEEA. V gave up 3 bases and J gave up 3 bases, with 13 bases separating them. This CDR3 contains 15 residues. The receptor comes from a man aged 60 to 69 with active or convalescent COVID-19. Sample: peripheral blood. The chain joins TRBV11-3 to TRBJ2-3; D gene ambiguous. As DNA, the CDR3 is TGTGCCAGCAGCTTCGGTTCCGATCCGACAGATACGCAGTATTTT. Protein: CASSFGSDPTDTQYF.